The next 32 T cell receptor beta chains were all read from a single sample in a study of T-cell memory formation after mild COVID-19. MiXCR, run by TCRdb on the 5' RACE reads, gives a single entry per CDR3 protein. The sample carries more than 250,000 distinct CDR3 sequences, under 20% recorded once. The specimen was PBMCs or a T cell subset sorted from them (not recorded which). The receptor set was obtained from a man aged 18-30 years who had mild COVID-19 (a few samples of this study predate the infection). Cell type and time point are not known.

This clonotype was seen many times. The J gene is TRBJ2-5, the V gene TRBV20-1; TRBD1 matches at 10 bases. The germline CDR1 and CDR2 sequences are DFQATT and SNEGSKA (reference sequence). The CDR3 runs 13 residues. V lost 4 bases to trimming and J lost 6 bases; unmatched junction nucleotides: 5. The DNA of the CDR3 is TGCAGTGCTACCGGGACAGGGGTAAAGACCCAGTACTTC. Translation: CSATGTGVKTQYF.

The chain uses TRBV10-1 and TRBJ2-7; no reliable D call. Germline V lookup: CDR1 WNHNN, CDR2 SYGVQD (reference sequence). Between the trimmed V and J ends, which lost 4 bases and 4 bases, there was a span of 11 bases. The CDR3 runs to 13 residues. The CDR3 sequence is CASSVANSYEQYF. The CDR3 DNA is TGCGCCAGCAGTGTGGCTAATTCGTACGAGCAGTACTTC.

This clonotype was picked up a small number of times. The CDR3 coding sequence is TGTGCCAGCAGCCCCATAGCGGGGGGCCCATACAATGAGCAGTTCTTC. Its translation: CASSPIAGGPYNEQFF. The chain employs TRBV7-2 and TRBJ2-1; 10 bases line up with TRBD2. In germline, CDR1 is SGHTA, CDR2 FQGNSA. Trimming removed 5 bases from V and 4 bases from J; junction bases left unmatched: 8. This CDR3 spans 16 amino acids. The complete variable domain, with remaining parts taken from reference TRBV7-2 and TRBJ2-1, reads GAGVSQSPSNKVTEKGKDVELRCDPISGHTALYWYRQSLGQGLEFLIYFQGNSAPDKSGLPSDRFSAERTGGSVSTLTIQRTQQEDSAVYLCASSPIAGGPYNEQFFGPGTRLTVL.

The rearrangement joins TRBV18 to TRBJ1-2; no definite D call. Trimming left V 0 bases short and J 7 bases short, with 6 bases between. This CDR3 has 12 residues. Looked up from germline, CDR1 is KGHSH and CDR2 is LQKENI. In DNA, the CDR3 is TGTGCCAGCTCACCACCGGAAAGTGGCTACACCTTC. Its translation: CASSPPESGYTF.

This clonotype was observed a handful of times. CDR3 nucleotides: TGCGCCAGCAGCCCCGGGACTAGCGGGGGGGCCCCAGATACGCAGTATTTT. Translating it yields CASSPGTSGGAPDTQYF. The gene calls are TRBV5-1 and TRBJ2-3, with 16 bases matching TRBD2. V shed 4 bases, J shed 4 bases, and the junction held 6 bases outside the gene matches. The CDR3 sequence is 17 residues long. Germline CDR1 and CDR2: SGHRS and YFSETQ.

The CDR3 bases are TGTGCCAGCAGCTTAGGCAGGACCTTAGCCAAAAACATTCAGTACTTC. It yields the protein CASSLGRTLAKNIQYF. J is TRBJ2-4 and V is TRBV7-9; D remains unclear. This CDR3 comprises 16 residues. Germline CDR1 is SEHNR and CDR2 is FQNEAQ (reference sequence). Trimming took off 1 base at V and 0 bases at J, with 10 bases between the two ends.

The chain carries TRBV5-1 and TRBJ2-3; 9 bases line up with TRBD1. Losses at the gene ends were 0 bases for V and 0 bases for J; bases not matched to a gene: 5. Germline loops: CDR1 SGHRS, CDR2 YFSETQ. This CDR3 has 17 amino acids. The CDR3 bases are TGCGCCAGCAGCTTGGCGTGGACAGGGGCTAGCACAGATACGCAGTATTTT. Encoded protein: CASSLAWTGASTDTQYF.

J is TRBJ1-1 and V is TRBV29-1; D is unresolved. The CDR3 totals 11 residues. The ends were cut back, 4 bases at V and 8 bases at J, with 11 bases in the middle. Germline-derived CDR1 and CDR2 are SQVTM and ANQGSEA. CDR3 in amino acids: CSVVERYEAFF. The CDR3 coding sequence is TGCAGCGTTGTGGAGAGATACGAAGCTTTCTTT.

This clonotype has ten or more counts. CDR3 residues: CASSLVGETGELFF. Written as DNA, the CDR3 is TGTGCCAGCAGCTTAGTCGGGGAAACCGGGGAGCTGTTTTTT. The chain couples TRBV7-6 to TRBJ2-2; D might be TRBD2 (5 bases). This CDR3 contains 14 residues. The ends were cut back, 1 base at V and 5 bases at J, with 8 bases in the middle. Germline V gene lookup returns CDR1 SGHVS and CDR2 FNYEAQ.

This clonotype has just a few counts. The rearrangement joins TRBV10-3 to TRBJ2-7, with TRBD1 matching 8 bases. The germline V gene has CDR1 ENHRY and CDR2 SYGVKD. This CDR3 is built from 13 residues. V gave up 3 bases and J gave up 6 bases; unmatched junction bases: 4. CDR3 nucleotide sequence: TGTGCCATCAGTGAACGGACAGGGTCCGAGCAGTACGTC. This translates into CAISERTGSEQYV.

In this sample, this clonotype turned up a few times. The chain employs TRBV7-2 and TRBJ1-6; possible D gene TRBD1, 5 bases. CDR1 is SGHTA and CDR2 is FQGNSA in the germline V gene. The V end was cut by 5 bases, the J end by 7 bases, with 12 bases between. The CDR3 has 14 residues. CDR3 sequence reads: CASSVAPGNSPLHF. DNA for the CDR3: TGTGCCAGCAGCGTGGCACCAGGGAATTCACCCCTCCACTTT.

The table lists this clonotype with a few counts. The chain links TRBV3-1 to TRBJ2-7; 9 positions agree with TRBD1. Unmatched junction bases numbered 7, after V lost 4 bases and J lost 3 bases. Germline loops: CDR1 LGHDT, CDR2 YNNKEL (reference sequence). The CDR3 consists of 15 residues. Here the CDR3 DNA reads TGTGCCAGCAGCCGCCAACCGGGACAGGGCTACGAGCAGTACGTC. Protein product: CASSRQPGQGYEQYV.

This clonotype was found a few times. The rearrangement links TRBV12-3 or TRBV12-4 to TRBJ2-3, with 9 bases identical to TRBD2. The CDR3 sequence is 16 residues long. V shed 5 bases, J shed 5 bases, and the junction held 11 bases outside the gene matches. The chain's CDR3 is CASSGTLAGRGDTQYF. Here the CDR3 DNA reads TGTGCCAGCAGTGGGACTCTAGCGGGACGGGGAGATACGCAGTATTTT.

Only a few counts were recorded for this clonotype. The chain employs TRBV28 and TRBJ2-3; TRBD2 aligns across 7 bases. The CDR3 totals 16 residues. With 6 bases clipped from V and 2 bases from J, the junction kept 11 bases outside the gene matches. Germline V gene sequence: CDR1 MDHEN, CDR2 SYDVKM. The DNA of the CDR3 is TGTGCCAGCAGCCCCGGGGGGAAAGGGATCACAGATACGCAGTATTTT. Translating gives CASSPGGKGITDTQYF.

V usage is TRBV7-2 and J usage is TRBJ2-3, with 8 nucleotides matching TRBD2. V was pared by 5 bases and J by 2 bases, with 9 bases of the junction left unmatched. The length of the CDR3 is 16 residues. Looked up from germline, CDR1 is SGHTA and CDR2 is FQGNSA. In DNA, the CDR3 is TGTGCCAGCAGCCCTGGAGGGACTAGGTCCACAGATACGCAGTATTTT. Its protein is CASSPGGTRSTDTQYF.

CDR3 sequence reads: CATSDLGSASTDTQYF. The CDR3 DNA reads as TGTGCCACCAGTGATTTGGGGTCAGCTAGCACAGATACGCAGTATTTT. The genes are TRBV24-1 and TRBJ2-3; D gene unclear. V lost 0 bases to trimming and J lost 0 bases, with 9 bases between them. The CDR3 contains 16 residues. The germline gives CDR1 KGHDR, CDR2 SFDVKD.

The V gene is TRBV10-3, the J gene TRBJ2-2; D is possibly TRBD1 (5 bases). Germline-derived CDR1 and CDR2 are ENHRY and SYGVKD. V lost 2 bases and J lost 2, with 9 bases in between. This CDR3 spans 15 amino acids. CDR3 residues: CAISERQGNTGELFF. The DNA for the CDR3 is TGTGCCATCAGTGAGCGTCAGGGCAACACCGGGGAGCTGTTTTTT.

This clonotype came up many times. The chain has TRBV29-1 and TRBJ2-5; TRBD2 agrees at 13 bases. Germline assignment: CDR1 SQVTM and CDR2 ANQGSEA. The V segment lost 6 bases and the J segment 2 bases; nucleotides outside the gene matches: 3. CDR3 length equals 14 residues. CDR3 amino acids: CSVSTSGGQETQYF. Written as DNA, the CDR3 is TGCAGCGTCTCGACTAGCGGGGGGCAAGAGACCCAGTACTTC. Filled out from reference TRBV29-1 and TRBJ2-5, the complete variable domain reads SAVISQKPSRDICQRGTSLTIQCQVDSQVTMMFWYRQQPGQSLTLIATANQGSEATYESGFVIDKFPISRPNLTFSTLTVSNMSPEDSSIYLCSVSTSGGQETQYFGPGTRLLVL.

V is TRBV29-1 and J is TRBJ1-2, with 9 bases that match TRBD1. The CDR3 consists of 12 residues. After removal of 6 bases from V and 8 bases from J, the junction contained 7 bases not matched to a gene. The germline V gene encodes CDR1 SQVTM and CDR2 ANQGSEA. The CDR3: CSVEGQGNGYTF. The CDR3 DNA reads TGCAGCGTCGAGGGACAGGGAAACGGCTACACCTTC.

V is TRBV4-1 and J is TRBJ1-1; D gene uncertain. This CDR3 spans 14 amino acids. V was trimmed by 0 bases and J by 2 bases, leaving 7 bases between them. Per germline, CDR1 MGHRA and CDR2 YSYEKL. The CDR3 DNA follows: TGCGCCAGCAGCCAAGAGCACCTCAACACTGAAGCTTTCTTT. It translates to CASSQEHLNTEAFF.

Only a few counts were recorded for this clonotype. The CDR3: CASSYQGIATNEKLFF. The CDR3 DNA is TGCGCCAGCAGCTACCAGGGAATTGCAACTAATGAAAAACTGTTTTTT. V is TRBV5-1 and J is TRBJ1-4; maybe TRBD1 (5 bases). This CDR3 has 16 amino acids. Germline loops: CDR1 SGHRS, CDR2 YFSETQ. Trimming shortened V by 3 bases and J by 0 bases, and 12 bases separated the two germline ends.

The chain employs TRBV6-1 and TRBJ1-5; the D gene is possibly TRBD1 (5 bases). Germline-derived CDR1 and CDR2 are MNHNS and SASEGT. Trimming took off 7 bases at V and 4 bases at J, with 14 bases between the two ends. The CDR3 totals 14 residues. The CDR3 DNA reads as TGTGCCAGCACCTCAGGGTCCGCTAATCAGCCCCAGCATTTT. It specifies CASTSGSANQPQHF.

This clonotype was seen a few times. The V and J genes are TRBV5-1 and TRBJ2-2, with D possibly TRBD2 on 6 matching bases. V was pared by 7 bases and J by 1 base, with 11 bases between. The CDR3 has 14 residues. CDR1 is SGHRS and CDR2 is YFSETQ in the germline V gene. The CDR3 here is CASGGTVNTGELFF. The CDR3 DNA is TGCGCCAGCGGGGGGACCGTGAACACCGGGGAGCTGTTTTTT. Drawing the rest from reference TRBV5-1 and TRBJ2-2, the complete variable domain is KAGVTQTPRYLIKTRGQQVTLSCSPISGHRSVSWYQQTPGQGLQFLFEYFSETQRNKGNFPGRFSGRQFSNSRSEMNVSTLELGDSALYLCASGGTVNTGELFFGEGSRLTVL.

The CDR3 coding sequence is TGTGCCAGCGGAAACACCGGGGAGCTGTTTTTT. Its protein is CASGNTGELFF. This chain links TRBV6-2 or TRBV6-3 with TRBJ2-2; D is undetermined. Between the trimmed V and J ends, which lost 8 bases and 2 bases, there was a span of 3 bases. CDR3 size: 11 residues. Germline lookup yields CDR1 MNHEY and CDR2 SVGEGT.

Only a few counts were recorded for this clonotype. The V call is TRBV7-3, the J call TRBJ2-2, with TRBD2 identical over 9 bases. Unmatched junction bases numbered 5, after V lost 5 bases and J lost 4 bases. Germline V gives CDR1 SGHTA, CDR2 FQGTGA. The CDR3 spans 15 residues. CDR3 region: CASSIPLAGTGELFF. CDR3 coding DNA: TGTGCCAGCAGCATACCACTAGCGGGCACCGGGGAGCTGTTTTTT. Full variable domain (missing parts from reference TRBV7-3 and TRBJ2-2): GAGVSQTPSNKVTEKGKYVELRCDPISGHTALYWYRQSLGQGPEFLIYFQGTGAADDSGLPNDRFFAVRPEGSVSTLKIQRTERGDSAVYLCASSIPLAGTGELFFGEGSRLTVL.

The V and J genes are TRBV7-3 and TRBJ2-7; a possible D gene is TRBD2 (5 bases). Trimming cost V 5 bases and J 5 bases, with 13 bases left between them. Germline assignment: CDR1 SGHTA and CDR2 FQGTGA. This CDR3 has 13 residues. CDR3 loop: CASSPQTGDEQYF. The CDR3, as DNA: TGTGCCAGCAGCCCCCAGACCGGGGACGAGCAGTACTTC.

This sequence joins TRBV28 and TRBJ1-5, with D maybe TRBD1 (6 bases). V was clipped by 6 bases and J by 6 bases, with 18 bases between them. The CDR3 contains 15 residues. Germline CDR1 MDHEN, CDR2 SYDVKM. CDR3 sequence (DNA): TGTGCCAGCAGCTACCGACAGGAAAAAATTCAGCCCCAGCATTTT. The encoded protein is CASSYRQEKIQPQHF.

The gene calls are TRBV5-1 and TRBJ2-3; D unresolved. V dropped 5 bases and J dropped 5 bases, with 6 bases sitting between them. Germline CDR1 is SGHRS and CDR2 is YFSETQ. This CDR3 has 11 amino acids. CDR3 protein: CASRMRDTQYF. CDR3 nucleotide sequence: TGCGCCAGCAGGATGAGAGATACGCAGTATTTT.

This clonotype was counted many times. The V call is TRBV11-3, the J call TRBJ2-1, with a possible D match to TRBD2 (7 bases). There are 15 residues in the CDR3. CDR1 SGHNT and CDR2 YENEEA come from the germline V gene. The V and J ends lost 3 bases and 3 bases respectively, with 12 bases between them. The CDR3 protein is CASSLLGGHYNEQFF. The DNA for the CDR3 is TGTGCCAGCAGCTTGCTCGGGGGGCACTACAATGAGCAGTTCTTC.

This clonotype appeared a few times. The rearrangement uses TRBV5-4 and TRBJ2-5, with TRBD2 as a possible D gene (7 bases). This CDR3 comprises 15 residues. The germline gives CDR1 SGHNT, CDR2 YYREEE (reference sequence). V lost 2 bases, J lost 1 base, and 12 bases lay in between. The CDR3 bases are TGTGCCAGCAGCTTCGGGGGCGGGAGCCAAGAGACCCAGTACTTC. Translating it yields CASSFGGGSQETQYF.

This clonotype was recorded at least ten times. This sequence joins TRBV10-3 and TRBJ2-1; TRBD2 agrees at 8 bases. The CDR3 loop spans 14 amino acids. CDR1 is ENHRY and CDR2 is SYGVKD in the germline V gene. V trimming: 8 bases; J trimming: 3 bases; junction bases outside the gene matches: 6. This CDR3 reads CAIARGLGYNEQFF. The CDR3 nucleotides read TGTGCCATCGCCAGGGGACTAGGCTACAATGAGCAGTTCTTC.

This clonotype was picked up a small number of times. The chain employs TRBV29-1 and TRBJ1-1, with 7 bases aligning to TRBD1. V gave up 7 bases and J gave up 1 base; unmatched junction bases: 6. Germline values: CDR1 SQVTM, CDR2 ANQGSEA. This CDR3 comprises 13 residues. This chain's CDR3 is CSARTGPNTEAFF. The CDR3 nucleotides are TGCAGCGCCAGGACAGGACCGAACACTGAAGCTTTCTTT.